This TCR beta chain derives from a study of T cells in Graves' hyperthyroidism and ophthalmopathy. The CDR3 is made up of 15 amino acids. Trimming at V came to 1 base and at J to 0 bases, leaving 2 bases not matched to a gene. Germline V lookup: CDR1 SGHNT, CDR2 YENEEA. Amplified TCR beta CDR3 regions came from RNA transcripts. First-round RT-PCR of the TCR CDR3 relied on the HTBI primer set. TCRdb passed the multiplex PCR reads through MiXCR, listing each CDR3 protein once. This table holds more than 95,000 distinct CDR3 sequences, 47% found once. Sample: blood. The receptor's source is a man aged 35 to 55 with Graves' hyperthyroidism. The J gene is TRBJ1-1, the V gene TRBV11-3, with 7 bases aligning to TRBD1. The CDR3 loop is CASSLVGTVNTEAFF. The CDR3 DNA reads TGTGCCAGCAGCTTAGTGGGGACAGTGAACACTGAAGCTTTCTTT.